What follows is one T cell receptor (beta chain) and its context. CDR1 is SGHDN and CDR2 is FVKESK in the germline V gene. Trimming removed 4 bases at V and 10 bases at J, with 11 bases between. The CDR3 has 13 amino acids. This record comes from a study of chemoradiotherapy in HPV16-positive cancers. Profiling relied on immunoSEQ multiplex PCR, and the TCRdb table lists in-frame clones only, not all of them. The sample lists approximately 28,000 clones; roughly nine tenths were seen once. This clonotype originated in a human donor with HPV-associated anogenital cancer. This specimen consisted of blood, obtained from a patient who underwent chemoradiotherapy. The V gene is TRBV14, the J gene TRBJ1-6, with D unclear. The CDR3 spells CASSPRMGSPLHF. CDR3 bases: TGTGCCAGCAGCCCCCGAATGGGGTCACCCCTCCACTTT.